These 13 T cell receptor beta chains share one sample of origin, sequenced in a study of blood T cell repertoires in COVID-19 (dated by TCRdb to 2018 to 2021). The receptor library was made with the immunoSEQ multiplex PCR assay. The source is immuneACCESS, and TCRdb retained only in-frame sequences with V and J called. Part of the clones is not carried over; for the studies checked, unresolved V genes explain less than half of this, and the remainder is unexplained. The sample table holds about 55,000 clones, of which about four fifths were seen once. Around 5.9% of the sample is in the top ten clones. Specimen: peripheral blood. The receptors were gathered from a human donor in a cohort sampled during active or convalescent COVID-19.

V is TRBV7-3 and J is TRBJ2-5; the match to TRBD1 covers 10 bases. The junction had 10 bases not matched to a gene; V was cut back by 4 bases and J by 11 bases. Per germline, CDR1 SGHTA and CDR2 FQGTGA. The CDR3 loop spans 14 amino acids. The CDR3 is CASSSGTGAPFQYF. In DNA, the CDR3 is TGTGCCAGCAGCTCCGGGACAGGGGCCCCTTTTCAGTACTTC.

The V call is TRBV12-3 or TRBV12-4, the J call TRBJ2-3, with 10 nucleotides matching TRBD2. CDR3 length: 13 residues. Trimming removed 10 bases from V and 3 bases from J; junction bases left unmatched: 4. This CDR3 reads CATELAGTDTQYF. As DNA, the CDR3 is TGTGCCACAGAACTAGCGGGGACAGATACGCAGTATTTT.

The chain couples TRBV5-1 to TRBJ1-6; 11 bases line up with TRBD1. This CDR3 is built from 13 residues. Per the germline V gene, CDR1 is SGHRS and CDR2 is YFSETQ. V shed 4 bases, J shed 10 bases, and the junction held 1 base outside the gene matches. This CDR3 is CASSGTGGSPLHF. The CDR3 region has the DNA TGCGCCAGCAGCGGGACAGGGGGGTCACCCCTCCACTTT.

The genes are TRBV30 and TRBJ2-5; TRBD2 might be the D (5 bases). Germline loops: CDR1 GTSNPN, CDR2 SVGIG (reference sequence). CDR3 length: 13 residues. The V end was cut by 2 bases, the J end by 5 bases, with 12 bases between. The CDR3: CAWSTGGSETQYF. The CDR3 coding sequence is TGTGCCTGGAGTACCGGAGGATCGGAGACCCAGTACTTC.

Details on this clone: At one of its ends the junction is not consistent with the germline gene, which may arise from a read error. V and J are TRBV7-7 and TRBJ2-1, with 7 nucleotides matching TRBD1. In germline, CDR1 is SSHAT, CDR2 FNYEAQ (reference sequence). CDR3 length equals 16 residues. The CDR3 here is CASSHKQGRWINEQFF. CDR3 in DNA: TGTGCTAGCAGCCACAAACAGGGGCGGTGGATTAATGAGCAGTTCTTC.

V and J are TRBV6-2 or TRBV6-3 and TRBJ1-6; the D gene is possibly TRBD1 (5 bases). This CDR3 is 14 amino acids long. Germline V gene lookup returns CDR1 MNHEY and CDR2 SVGEGT. The V and J ends lost 0 bases and 10 bases respectively, with 10 bases between them. The chain's CDR3 is CASSYSGGNSPLHF. CDR3 DNA sequence: TGTGCCAGCAGTTACTCCGGGGGGAACTCACCCCTCCACTTT.

This clone was picked up one time. The germline gene is not matched at one end of the junction; a read error may be the cause. The rearrangement joins TRBV29-1 to TRBJ1-1; D call uncertain. This CDR3 has 12 amino acids. Germline V lookup: CDR1 SQVTM, CDR2 ANQGSEA. This chain's CDR3 is CSVEDPNSEAFF. The CDR3 DNA reads as TGCAGCGTTGAGGATCCTAACAGTGAAGCTTTCTTT. The complete variable domain, with remaining parts taken from reference TRBV29-1 and TRBJ1-1, reads SAVISQKPSRDICQRGTSLTIQCQVDSQVTMMFWYRQQPGQSLTLIATANQGSEATYESGFVIDKFPISRPNLTFSTLTVSNMSPEDSSIYLCSVEDPNSEAFFGQGTRLTVV.

V and J are TRBV4-1 and TRBJ2-7, with D tentatively TRBD2 (6 bases). V lost 4 bases, J lost 3 bases, and 16 bases lay in between. The length of the CDR3 is 15 residues. CDR1 is MGHRA, CDR2 YSYEKL, per germline. CDR3 sequence reads: CASSPSGLTNYEQYF. CDR3 DNA sequence: TGCGCCAGCAGCCCCTCCGGACTAACCAACTACGAGCAGTACTTC.

This clone was seen once. The V gene is TRBV29-1, the J gene TRBJ1-4; perhaps TRBD1 as D (5 bases). V lost 4 bases, J lost 7 bases, and 10 bases lay in between. This CDR3 region has 12 residues. CDR1 is SQVTM and CDR2 is ANQGSEA in the germline V gene. Here the CDR3 reads CSVARVGEKLFF. The DNA for the CDR3 is TGCAGCGTTGCCAGGGTGGGTGAAAAACTGTTTTTT.

The chain has TRBV7-2 and TRBJ2-5; a weak D match, TRBD2 (5 bases). Looked up from germline, CDR1 is SGHTA and CDR2 is FQGNSA. Between the trimmed V and J ends, which lost 0 bases and 3 bases, there was a span of 14 bases. The CDR3 has 16 residues. CDR3 in DNA: TGTGCCAGCAGCTTAGCGTTCGCGTCGGGGAAAGAGACCCAGTACTTC. This encodes CASSLAFASGKETQYF.

The gene calls are TRBV29-1 and TRBJ2-5, with 8 bases aligning to TRBD1. CDR1 is SQVTM, CDR2 ANQGSEA, per germline. The trim removed 5 bases at V and 5 bases at J, leaving 7 bases unmatched. The CDR3 has 13 residues. CDR3 in amino acids: CSVLGQEWETQYF. CDR3 DNA sequence: TGCAGCGTTCTGGGACAGGAATGGGAGACCCAGTACTTC.

The chain carries TRBV5-8 and TRBJ1-1; TRBD1 agrees at 9 bases. From germline, CDR1 is SGHTS and CDR2 YDEGEE. The CDR3 loop spans 15 amino acids. The junction had 2 bases not matched to a gene; V was cut back by 1 base and J by 1 base. The CDR3 DNA follows: TGTGCCAGCAGCTTGAGGGGACAGGGGAACACTGAAGCTTTCTTT. Translating it yields CASSLRGQGNTEAFF.

This clone came up once. This chain uses TRBV3-1 (or the pseudogene TRBV3-2) with TRBJ1-2; maybe TRBD1 (5 bases). The germline CDR1 and CDR2 sequences are LGHDT and YNNKEL (reference sequence). The length of the CDR3 is 14 residues. Trimming removed 2 bases from V and 5 bases from J, with 12 bases in between. CDR3 nucleotides: TGTGCCAGCAGCCAACCGGGGGGTGGATATGGCTACACCTTC. Its translation: CASSQPGGGYGYTF.